Below, one T cell receptor (beta chain) is given with its context. Its recognized antigen is unknown. Within one base of it there is no much larger clone, and no base qualities were kept. The data belong to a study of T cell responses to AZD1222 COVID-19 vaccine (dated by TCRdb to the early 2020s). Looking at the study overall: AZD1222 recipients whose second dose came at about 4 weeks and those whose second dose came at about 12 weeks were combined into one group, since spike-specific TCR depth and breadth did not differ between the two schedules. A total of approximately 240 trial participants underwent TCR sequencing, of whom about 200 had received two doses of AZD1222 and about 25 had received two doses of the MenACWY control vaccine. Trial participants were enrolled into age subgroups of 18-55, 56-69 and 70-plus years, which contained about 160, 30 and 59 TCR-sequenced participants, respectively. What the work shows at the level of the full study, not this receptor alone: Participants were mostly white British and included more females than males, and it was suggested by the authors that clonal diversity may have been underestimated. Spike-specific TCR breadth and depth rose significantly after two AZD1222 doses compared with day 0 and with MenACWY recipients. Nearly half of unique spike-specific TCRs reportedly recognized epitopes outside regions mutated in the B.1.351 and B.1.1.7 variants. Only five to seven AZD1222 recipients were SARS-CoV-2 seropositive at baseline, limiting conclusions about previously exposed vaccinees. Because no day 14 peak-response samples were available, the repertoires could be characterized only after the peak T cell response. Vaccine-associated CD4 TCRs spanned the whole spike protein, with dominant responses in regions 160-218 and 743-854. In the small 56-69-year group, the increase in depth fell short of significance, most likely because of low power.

The CDR3 regions of human TCRbeta chains were analyzed by immunosequencing. In the authors' own workflow: TCRs in the repertoires were compared against a reference library of SARS-CoV-2-specific TCRs that had been generated with the MIRA antigen-specificity platform. Breadth was defined as the fraction of unique TCRs that were SARS-CoV-2-associated. Depth was defined as the fraction of total T cells that were SARS-CoV-2-associated. Each spike-specific TCR was assigned to its reactive spike region and to a CD4 or CD8 class using the MIRA data. Log10-transformed breadth and depth values were compared by one-way ANOVA with Sidak's multiple comparisons tests. The immuneACCESS repertoire file appears here via TCRdb, limited to in-frame rearrangements. These files lack a portion of the clones; in checked studies, under half of the deficit traces to unresolved V genes, and the cause of the others is not known. D and trimming come from the DNA, and the V and J calls and clone size come from that table. The sample profile shows 110,000 to 150,000 clones; more than 70% of them were found once. The biggest ten clones account for 2.9% of the sample.

V is shortened by 0 bases, J by 4 bases, and the region joining them spans 17 bases. For CDR1 and CDR2, the germline V gene lists MRHNA and SNTAGT. From its cysteine to its phenylalanine, the CDR3 spans 17 amino acids. Only the CDR3 DNA stays, 51 bases, in frame from base 1. The time point label for this specimen denotes: baseline before first vaccination. Vaccinee samples came from UK trials COV001 and COV002, including a single-blind randomized controlled phase 2/3 trial of AZD1222 (ChAdOx1 nCoV-19) in healthy adults. Trial participant PBMC samples were collected at day 0 and day 28 after the second dose for TCRbeta chain sequencing.

This material consisted of peripheral blood, taken on day 0 of AZD1222 vaccination. This TCR came from an adult in good health. The rearrangement joined TRBV6-4 to TRBJ2-3; the D gene is perhaps TRBD1, on 7 matching bases. The CDR3 amino acid sequence is: CASSDSARGAGADTQYF. The DNA sequence is as follows: TGTGCCAGCAGTGACTCTGCCAGGGGGGCCGGGGCAGATACGCAGTATTTT.